Presented here are 14 T cell receptor beta chains from one specimen sequenced in a study of T cell responses to AZD1222 COVID-19 vaccine. The data were produced by immunoSEQ multiplex PCR, yet TCRdb's version contains in-frame clones alone and is incomplete. The sample lists some 100,000 clones, roughly nine tenths seen once, with approximately 16% in the top ten. Sample: peripheral blood, taken on day 0 of AZD1222 vaccination. The source is an adult in good health.

The chain combines TRBV18 with TRBJ2-3; the D is unclear. V dropped 0 bases and J dropped 2 bases, with 6 bases sitting between them. The CDR3 consists of 14 residues. In germline, CDR1 is KGHSH, CDR2 LQKENI. The CDR3 DNA reads TGTGCCAGCTCACCACCGACCAACACAGATACGCAGTATTTT. This encodes CASSPPTNTDTQYF.

This clone appeared a single time. The chain uses TRBV6-5 and TRBJ1-1, with D hard to call. Germline loops: CDR1 MNHEY, CDR2 SVGAGI. The V gene lost 2 bases and the J gene lost 0 bases, with 10 bases spanning the gap. The CDR3 is 15 amino acids. CDR3 DNA sequence: TGTGCCAGCAGTTACGGTTTAGGGATGAACACTGAAGCTTTCTTT. Translated: CASSYGLGMNTEAFF.

V and J are TRBV7-9 and TRBJ2-1; 8 nucleotides agree with TRBD2. V trimming: 4 bases; J trimming: 7 bases; junction bases outside the gene matches: 12. The CDR3 is 16 amino acids. CDR1 is SEHNR and CDR2 is FQNEAQ in the germline V gene (reference sequence). CDR3 sequence (DNA): TGTGCCAGCAGCTGGGGACTAGGGTCGGGCCATAATGAGCAGTTCTTC. It yields the protein CASSWGLGSGHNEQFF.

The rearrangement uses TRBV7-3 and TRBJ2-5, with 8 positions matching TRBD2. The CDR3 sequence is 15 residues long. Germline lookup yields CDR1 SGHTA and CDR2 FQGTGA. V lost 2 bases and J lost 4; bases outside the gene matches: 6. CDR3 DNA sequence: TGTGCCAGCAGCTTACTACCGGGAGGGGGAGAGACCCAGTACTTC. This gives the protein CASSLLPGGGETQYF.

The chain carries TRBV5-1 and TRBJ2-1, with a possible D match to TRBD2 (5 bases). CDR3 length equals 14 residues. V lost 2 bases and J lost 4, with 10 bases in between. The germline V gene encodes CDR1 SGHRS and CDR2 YFSETQ. CDR3 protein: CASSFDGIYNEQFF. CDR3 sequence (DNA): TGCGCCAGCAGCTTTGACGGGATTTACAATGAGCAGTTCTTC.

This sequence joins TRBV28 and TRBJ2-7, with 8 nucleotides matching TRBD2. Germline CDR1 MDHEN, CDR2 SYDVKM. The CDR3 totals 11 residues. J was trimmed by 12 bases and V by 3 bases; bases with no gene match: 4. CDR3 sequence (DNA): TGTGCCAGCAGTTTTTCGGGAGGGGTGTACTTC. Its translation is CASSFSGGVYF.

Regarding this clone: In the same sample, other DNA sequences code for this CDR3. The CDR3 region is CASSPPTLSNEQFF. The CDR3 nucleotides read TGTGCCAGCTCACCACCTACCCTATCCAATGAGCAGTTCTTC. The rearrangement joins TRBV18 to TRBJ2-1, with D unresolved. Trimming took off 0 bases at V and 6 bases at J, with 9 bases between the two ends. The germline V gene encodes CDR1 KGHSH and CDR2 LQKENI. This CDR3 is 14 amino acids long.

The chain uses TRBV5-1 and TRBJ2-2; 8 nucleotides agree with TRBD1. Germline assignment: CDR1 SGHRS and CDR2 YFSETQ. The CDR3 loop spans 14 amino acids. V lost 4 bases, J lost 7 bases, and 6 bases stayed unmatched. For the CDR3, the DNA is TGCGCCAGCAGCCTGGACAGGGCGGACGGGGAGCTGTTTTTT. Translation gives CASSLDRADGELFF.

The chain carries TRBV4-1 and TRBJ2-7; 10 bases agree with TRBD1. The germline V gene has CDR1 MGHRA and CDR2 YSYEKL. CDR3 length equals 14 residues. Unmatched junction bases numbered 2, after V lost 4 bases and J lost 2 bases. CDR3 DNA: TGCGCCAGCAGCCGGGACAGGGGACCCTACGAGCAGTACTTC. The encoded protein is CASSRDRGPYEQYF.

In its sample, this clone was seen once. At the DNA level, this CDR3 is encoded by other sequences in the same sample as well. The V gene is TRBV11-2, the J gene TRBJ1-1, with a possible D match to TRBD1 (5 bases). Trimming cost V 4 bases and J 1 base, with 7 bases left between them. The germline V gene has CDR1 SGHAT and CDR2 FQNNGV. CDR3 length equals 13 residues. The CDR3 bases are TGTGCCAGCAGCTCCCAGGGGAACACTGAAGCTTTCTTT. Protein: CASSSQGNTEAFF.

This chain's CDR3 is CASSPGQGVYEQYF. The CDR3 coding sequence is TGTGCCAGCAGCCCGGGACAGGGGGTCTACGAGCAGTACTTC. The gene calls are TRBV27 and TRBJ2-7, with 11 bases lining up with TRBD1. After removal of 6 bases from V and 3 bases from J, the junction contained 4 bases not matched to a gene. CDR1 is MNHEY and CDR2 is SMNVEV in the germline V gene (reference sequence). CDR3 length: 14 residues.

This clone was found once. This sequence joins TRBV27 and TRBJ2-2; D assignment may be TRBD1 or TRBD2 (5 bases each). The CDR3 runs to 16 residues. Between the trimmed V and J ends, which lost 1 base and 1 base, there was a span of 10 bases. Germline V gene sequence: CDR1 MNHEY, CDR2 SMNVEV (reference sequence). The CDR3 DNA sequence: TGTGCCAGCAGTTTATGGGGGTCGGGGAACACCGGGGAGCTGTTTTTT. Amino acids: CASSLWGSGNTGELFF.

This clone was detected only once. The chain joins TRBV9 to TRBJ2-7; possible D gene TRBD1, 5 bases. The V end was cut by 4 bases, the J end by 2 bases, with 13 bases between. The CDR3 is made up of 14 amino acids. The germline V gene encodes CDR1 SGDLS and CDR2 YYNGEE. The CDR3: CASSSTKGAYEQYF. Written as DNA, the CDR3 is TGTGCCAGCAGCTCGACAAAAGGGGCCTACGAGCAGTACTTC.

This chain connects TRBV7-3 to TRBJ2-1; tentative D call: TRBD1 (5 bases). CDR1 and CDR2 (germline): SGHTA, FQGTGA. The CDR3 is 14 residues long. The ends were cut back, 3 bases at V and 8 bases at J, with 14 bases in the middle. The CDR3 region has the DNA TGTGCCAGCAGCTTTACGGCAGGGTCGTATGAGCAGTTCTTC. Translated: CASSFTAGSYEQFF.